Each of the 25 T cell receptor beta chains below was sequenced from the same sample in a study of blood T cell repertoires in COVID-19. Data came from immunoSEQ multiplex PCR; TCRdb stores just in-frame clones and leaves some out. The sample gives about 54,000 clones, 80% to 90% of which show up once; 7.8% is in the top ten. Material for sequencing was peripheral blood. The receptors originated from a man in his fifties or sixties with active COVID-19.

The DNA of the CDR3 is TGTGCCAGCAGTCAAGGAGTGGCAGGTGGAAACACCATATATTTT. Translating it yields CASSQGVAGGNTIYF. V and J are TRBV2 and TRBJ1-3; D remains ambiguous. The CDR3 loop spans 15 amino acids. Germline CDR1 is SNHLY and CDR2 is FYNNEI. Trimming removed 5 bases from V and 3 bases from J, with 14 bases in between.

The chain joins TRBV2 to TRBJ1-4; D unresolved. V lost 2 bases, J lost 0 bases, and 10 bases lay in between. CDR3 length equals 16 residues. Germline values: CDR1 SNHLY, CDR2 FYNNEI. DNA of the CDR3: TGTGCCAGCAGTGAAAGAGTGGTTGCAACTAATGAAAAACTGTTTTTT. This translates into CASSERVVATNEKLFF.

The chain links TRBV4-1 to TRBJ1-3; TRBD1 agrees at 8 bases. V trimming: 0 bases; J trimming: 3 bases; junction bases outside the gene matches: 7. The CDR3 has 17 amino acids. Germline V lookup: CDR1 MGHRA, CDR2 YSYEKL. CDR3 DNA: TGCGCCAGCAGCCAAGATCCCCCAGGGGGCGGTGGAAACACCATATATTTT. The encoded protein is CASSQDPPGGGGNTIYF.

The chain recombines TRBV6-2 or TRBV6-3 with TRBJ1-5; 9 bases are shared with TRBD1. V lost 0 bases, J lost 4 bases, and 16 bases stayed unmatched. The CDR3 loop spans 20 amino acids. Per the germline V gene, CDR1 is MNHEY and CDR2 is SVGEGT. CDR3 DNA: TGTGCCAGCAGTTACTCGCGAGCCCCCGGACAGGGGCAGGGGAATCAGCCCCAGCATTTT. Protein sequence: CASSYSRAPGQGQGNQPQHF.

This clone was observed once. The CDR3 loop reads CASSLDAGADTQYF. CDR3 bases: TGCGCCAGCAGCTTGGATGCAGGGGCAGATACGCAGTATTTT. The J gene is TRBJ2-3, the V gene TRBV5-1, with D possibly matching TRBD1 (6 bases). Trimming left V 0 bases short and J 4 bases short, with 9 bases between. Germline V lookup: CDR1 SGHRS, CDR2 YFSETQ. This CDR3 is built from 14 residues.

This clone has a count of ten or more. This chain connects TRBV5-1 to TRBJ1-5, with 8 nucleotides matching TRBD1. With V trimmed by 4 bases and J by 4 bases, 4 bases remained unmatched. Looked up from germline, CDR1 is SGHRS and CDR2 is YFSETQ. This CDR3 is built from 14 residues. CDR3 protein: CASSHTGGNQPQHF. CDR3 nucleotide sequence: TGCGCCAGCAGCCATACAGGGGGAAATCAGCCCCAGCATTTT.

V gene TRBV5-1 combines with J gene TRBJ2-1; TRBD2 might be the D (5 bases). Per germline, CDR1 SGHRS and CDR2 YFSETQ. V shed 0 bases and J shed 1 base, with 8 bases lying between them. The CDR3 covers 15 residues. Here the CDR3 DNA reads TGCGCCAGCAGCTTGGGCGGGTCATCCTACAATGAGCAGTTCTTC. This translates into CASSLGGSSYNEQFF. The whole variable domain, filled in from reference TRBV5-1 and TRBJ2-1, reads KAGVTQTPRYLIKTRGQQVTLSCSPISGHRSVSWYQQTPGQGLQFLFEYFSETQRNKGNFPGRFSGRQFSNSRSEMNVSTLELGDSALYLCASSLGGSSYNEQFFGPGTRLTVL.

V is TRBV4-2 and J is TRBJ1-2, with D maybe TRBD1 (5 bases). The germline V and J ends were trimmed by 3 bases and 3 bases, with 14 bases remaining between them. Germline-derived CDR1 and CDR2 are LGHNA and YNFKEQ. The CDR3 spans 15 residues. The CDR3 nucleotides are TGTGCCAGCAGCCACCCGGGGGGAAATCACTATGGCTACACCTTC. It encodes CASSHPGGNHYGYTF.

V is TRBV18 and J is TRBJ2-1; TRBD1 aligns across 8 bases. The V and J ends lost 6 bases and 10 bases, in that order; junction bases with no gene match: 11. The CDR3 has 14 amino acids. Germline-derived CDR1 and CDR2 are KGHSH and LQKENI. CDR3 DNA: TGTGCCAGCTCCCCTTCTCGAACAGGGGGAGAGCAGTTCTTC. Translated, it gives CASSPSRTGGEQFF. The full variable domain, its missing parts supplied by reference TRBV18 and TRBJ2-1, is NAGVMQNPRHLVRRRGQEARLRCSPMKGHSHVYWYRQLPEEGLKFMVYLQKENIIDESGMPKERFSAEFPKEGPSILRIQQVVRGDSAAYFCASSPSRTGGEQFFGPGTRLTVL.

The table lists this clone with a count of one. V and J are TRBV5-1 and TRBJ2-6; TRBD1 matches at 9 bases. J was trimmed by 2 bases and V by 3 bases; bases with no gene match: 6. The CDR3 contains 17 residues. CDR1 and CDR2 from the germline V gene are SGHRS and YFSETQ. The CDR3 spells CASSWTGQGTGANVLTF. The CDR3 nucleotides read TGCGCCAGCAGCTGGACCGGACAGGGGACTGGGGCCAACGTCCTGACTTTC.

This chain joins TRBV5-6 and TRBJ2-1, with 15 bases that match TRBD2. V was clipped by 1 base and J by 10 bases; unmatched bases: 6. The CDR3 covers 16 residues. Germline CDR1 and CDR2: SGHDT and YYEEEE. The CDR3 DNA reads as TGTGCCAGCAGCTTGTATCCCGGGACTAGCGGGGGGGAGCAGTTCTTC. Protein: CASSLYPGTSGGEQFF.

The chain carries TRBV30 and TRBJ2-5, with 9 bases aligning to TRBD1. CDR1 and CDR2 (germline): GTSNPN, SVGIG (reference sequence). There are 15 residues in the CDR3. The ends lost 7 bases at V and 7 bases at J; junction bases unmatched: 16. The DNA of the CDR3 is TGTGCCTCCCCTGGGGAGGGACAGGGTTACGGGACCCAGTACTTC. Translated, it gives CASPGEGQGYGTQYF.

The chain uses TRBV24-1 and TRBJ2-3, with 12 bases lining up with TRBD2. Trimming removed 5 bases from V and 0 bases from J; junction bases left unmatched: 11. CDR1 is KGHDR, CDR2 SFDVKD, per germline. This CDR3 comprises 19 residues. The CDR3 bases are TGTGCCACCAGTGCGGTATTGCCTAGCGGGGGGGATAGCACAGATACGCAGTATTTT. Protein: CATSAVLPSGGDSTDTQYF.

This clone was seen just once. The V call is TRBV5-6, the J call TRBJ2-7, with D possibly matching TRBD2 (5 bases). Between the trimmed V and J ends, which lost 2 bases and 2 bases, there was a span of 11 bases. Germline V gene lookup returns CDR1 SGHDT and CDR2 YYEEEE. The CDR3 is made up of 14 amino acids. This CDR3 is CASSLLGRPYEQYF. CDR3 coding DNA: TGTGCCAGCAGCTTACTAGGACGGCCCTACGAGCAGTACTTC.

The V gene is TRBV4-3, the J gene TRBJ2-2, with TRBD1 matching 10 bases. Germline loops: CDR1 LGHNA, CDR2 YSLEER. The CDR3 is 16 amino acids. J gave up 6 bases and V 0 bases, and 4 bases lay outside the gene matches. The CDR3 DNA is TGCGCCAGCAGCCAAGATATGACAGGGGGCCCCGGGGAGCTGTTTTTT. Translating gives CASSQDMTGGPGELFF.

The rearrangement joins TRBV4-3 to TRBJ1-3; D call uncertain. The CDR3 length is 14 residues. V lost 4 bases to trimming and J lost 3 bases, with 10 bases between them. The germline CDR1 and CDR2 sequences are LGHNA and YSLEER. The CDR3 loop reads CASSPASGGNTIYF. The CDR3 nucleotides are TGCGCCAGCAGCCCTGCCTCGGGTGGAAACACCATATATTTT.

The V call is TRBV27, the J call TRBJ1-5; D is unclear. The V end lost 3 bases, the J end lost 2 bases, and 5 bases lay between the germline ends. Germline V gene sequence: CDR1 MNHEY, CDR2 SMNVEV (reference sequence). The CDR3 covers 13 residues. The CDR3 DNA follows: TGTGCCAGCAGTTTGAGGCGCAATCAGCCCCAGCATTTT. Its translation is CASSLRRNQPQHF.

The rearrangement links TRBV7-2 to TRBJ1-6; 11 bases fit TRBD1. The CDR3 totals 16 residues. The germline V gene encodes CDR1 SGHTA and CDR2 FQGNSA. Trimming removed 5 bases from V and 8 bases from J; junction bases left unmatched: 8. The CDR3, as DNA: TGTGCCAGCAGCCTGGACAGGGGGCTGGTATATTCACCCCTCCACTTT. Translated, it gives CASSLDRGLVYSPLHF.

V and J are TRBV6-5 and TRBJ2-1, with 8 bases fitting TRBD2. CDR1 is MNHEY and CDR2 is SVGAGI in the germline V gene. This CDR3 is built from 12 residues. V shed 6 bases and J 7 bases; nucleotides not matched to a gene: 2. In nucleotides, the CDR3 is TGTGCCAGCAGGCGGGGGGTAAATGAGCAGTTCTTC. Translating it yields CASRRGVNEQFF.

The chain couples TRBV11-3 to TRBJ2-2; D may be TRBD2 (6 bases). V lost 6 bases and J lost 7, with 9 bases in between. Germline assignment: CDR1 SGHNT and CDR2 YENEEA. The length of the CDR3 is 12 residues. The CDR3 region has the DNA TGTGCCAGCAGGGACGGGAGCGGGGAGCTGTTTTTT. Amino acid sequence: CASRDGSGELFF.

The chain is built from TRBV30 and TRBJ1-2, with TRBD1 as a possible D gene (6 bases). Germline V gene sequence: CDR1 GTSNPN, CDR2 SVGIG (reference sequence). The CDR3 consists of 11 residues. With 8 bases removed from V and 3 bases from J, the gap between germline ends came to 10 bases. CDR3 sequence reads: CAEGGYYGYTF. The CDR3 region has the DNA TGTGCCGAAGGGGGTTACTATGGCTACACCTTC. Full variable domain (remainder filled in from reference TRBV30 and TRBJ1-2): SQTIHQWPATLVQPVGSPLSLECTVEGTSNPNLYWYRQAAGRGLQLLFYSVGIGQISSEVPQNLSASRPQDRQFILSSKKLLLSDSGFYLCAEGGYYGYTFGSGTRLTVV.

The J gene is TRBJ1-4, the V gene TRBV2; D ambiguous. This CDR3 has 13 residues. Germline CDR1 and CDR2: SNHLY and FYNNEI. V lost 7 bases and J lost 8, with 14 bases in between. The CDR3 DNA sequence: TGTGCCAGCACTAGCCAGGAAGGGGAAAAACTGTTTTTT. It translates to CASTSQEGEKLFF. The variable domain in full, with the rest retrieved from reference TRBV2 and TRBJ1-4, is EPEVTQTPSHQVTQMGQEVILRCVPISNHLYFYWYRQILGQKVEFLVSFYNNEISEKSEIFDDQFSVERPDGSNFTLKIRSTKLEDSAMYFCASTSQEGEKLFFGSGTQLSVL.

This chain links TRBV4-3 with TRBJ2-2, with D possibly matching TRBD2 (6 bases). Germline V lookup: CDR1 LGHNA, CDR2 YSLEER. This CDR3 spans 16 amino acids. Trimming removed 2 bases from V and 4 bases from J, with 14 bases in between. Written as DNA, the CDR3 is TGCGCCAGCAGCCAACAGAGCGGACTAAGCACCGGGGAGCTGTTTTTT. It specifies CASSQQSGLSTGELFF.

The chain couples TRBV6-5 to TRBJ2-4; 10 nucleotides align to TRBD1. This CDR3 contains 14 residues. Germline V CDR1 and CDR2: MNHEY, SVGAGI. V gave up 6 bases and J gave up 7 bases; unmatched junction bases: 6. In DNA, the CDR3 is TGTGCCAGCAGCCCCGGACAGGGGGTCAACATTCAGTACTTC. Its translation is CASSPGQGVNIQYF.

The chain is built from TRBV4-2 and TRBJ2-3; D uncertain. There are 15 residues in the CDR3. Germline values: CDR1 LGHNA, CDR2 YNFKEQ. The V gene lost 1 base and the J gene lost 3 bases, with 11 bases spanning the gap. The CDR3 region has the DNA TGTGCCAGCAGCCAAGTCCCCTCCGAGACAGATACGCAGTATTTT. Protein sequence: CASSQVPSETDTQYF.